This T cell receptor beta chain is drawn from a study of fetal regulatory T cell absence and autoimmunity. As for the study in general: Exocrine pancreas autoimmunity occurred in IPEX patients lacking clinical diabetes. Study-level points and caveats: Broadly similar TRB gene family usage was seen in pancreas and cord blood.

This clone was detected a few times. What it binds is unknown. Sequencing was at survey level. The repertoire was sequenced with immunoSEQ multiplex PCR; TCRdb's copy has only in-frame clones and lacks some. The sample includes around 100,000 clones, approximately 75% seen only once; the top ten take roughly 2%. Germline V gene lookup returns CDR1 SGHRS and CDR2 YFSETQ. This CDR3 has 16 residues. V was trimmed by 1 base and J by 0 bases, leaving 14 bases between them. The chain couples TRBV5-1 to TRBJ2-7, with D uncertain. The source of this sequence is a male donor with IPEX syndrome. The sample was pancreas tissue. The CDR3 DNA reads TGCGCCAGCAGCTTGTCGGTCGGCCAGAGCTCCTACGAGCAGTACTTC. It encodes CASSLSVGQSSYEQYF. The entire variable domain, with the rest obtained from reference TRBV5-1 and TRBJ2-7, is as follows: KAGVTQTPRYLIKTRGQQVTLSCSPISGHRSVSWYQQTPGQGLQFLFEYFSETQRNKGNFPGRFSGRQFSNSRSEMNVSTLELGDSALYLCASSLSVGQSSYEQYFGPGTRLTVT.